These 29 T cell receptor beta chains share one sample of origin, sequenced in a study of T cell responses to AZD1222 COVID-19 vaccine. The method was immunoSEQ multiplex PCR; TCRdb's version includes in-frame clones alone and lacks a portion of them. The sample has around 88,000 clones, around 88% seen once; the top ten hold 10%. The material was peripheral blood, obtained on day 0 of MenACWY control vaccination. These receptors originate from an adult in good health.

The chain employs TRBV5-1 and TRBJ1-2, with D maybe TRBD1 (6 bases). V lost 4 bases to trimming and J lost 5 bases, with 12 bases between them. The CDR3 is 13 residues long. Germline V CDR1 and CDR2: SGHRS, YFSETQ. CDR3 sequence (DNA): TGCGCCAGCAGCCTCGACAGGTCGTATGGCTACACCTTC. Amino acids: CASSLDRSYGYTF.

V gene TRBV18 combines with J gene TRBJ2-3; no reliable D call. Trimming took off 6 bases at V and 1 base at J, with 5 bases between the two ends. The germline CDR1 and CDR2 sequences are KGHSH and LQKENI. The CDR3 consists of 12 residues. CDR3: CASSRGTDTQYF. CDR3 nucleotides: TGTGCCAGCTCCAGAGGCACAGATACGCAGTATTTT. Supplemented by reference TRBV18 and TRBJ2-3, the full variable domain reads NAGVMQNPRHLVRRRGQEARLRCSPMKGHSHVYWYRQLPEEGLKFMVYLQKENIIDESGMPKERFSAEFPKEGPSILRIQQVVRGDSAAYFCASSRGTDTQYFGPGTRLTVL.

The chain joins TRBV5-1 to TRBJ2-1, with D possibly matching TRBD2 (5 bases). CDR3 length equals 16 residues. From germline, CDR1 is SGHRS and CDR2 YFSETQ. Trimming removed 0 bases at V and 4 bases at J, with 14 bases between. CDR3 sequence (DNA): TGCGCCAGCAGCTTGGTGCGACCGGGAAGTTACAATGAGCAGTTCTTC. Translated: CASSLVRPGSYNEQFF. Together with reference TRBV5-1 and TRBJ2-1, the CDR3 gives the full variable domain: KAGVTQTPRYLIKTRGQQVTLSCSPISGHRSVSWYQQTPGQGLQFLFEYFSETQRNKGNFPGRFSGRQFSNSRSEMNVSTLELGDSALYLCASSLVRPGSYNEQFFGPGTRLTVL.

The chain is built from TRBV29-1 and TRBJ2-1, with unresolved D. This CDR3 contains 10 residues. CDR1 SQVTM and CDR2 ANQGSEA come from the germline V gene. V was cut by 6 bases and J by 6 bases, with 6 bases left in between. The CDR3 nucleotides read TGCAGCGTCTTTTCCAATGAGCAGTTCTTC. Translated, it gives CSVFSNEQFF.

The J gene is TRBJ2-1, the V gene TRBV6-1; the match to TRBD2 covers 10 bases. Germline CDR1 reads MNHNS; CDR2 reads SASEGT. V shed 1 base and J 7 bases; nucleotides not matched to a gene: 4. The CDR3 is 15 residues long. The CDR3 sequence: CASSEEASGGNEQFF. The DNA for the CDR3 is TGTGCCAGCAGTGAAGAAGCTAGCGGGGGTAATGAGCAGTTCTTC.

This clone was observed a single time. The chain employs TRBV6-6 and TRBJ2-7, with D uncertain. CDR1 MNHNY and CDR2 SVGAGI come from the germline V gene (reference sequence). V was shortened by 2 bases and J by 5 bases, with 7 bases between the two germline ends. The CDR3 is made up of 12 amino acids. The DNA for the CDR3 is TGTGCCAGCAGTTACCGATCTGACGAGCAGTACTTC. Translating it yields CASSYRSDEQYF.

The chain uses TRBV7-6 and TRBJ1-6; tentative D call: TRBD1 (6 bases). The germline CDR1 and CDR2 sequences are SGHVS and FNYEAQ. Trimming took 5 bases from V and 5 from J, leaving 16 bases between them. This CDR3 has 16 residues. The CDR3: CASSLRQGSHNSPLHF. The CDR3 bases are TGTGCCAGCAGCCTACGGCAGGGGTCCCATAATTCACCCCTCCACTTT.

V usage is TRBV29-1 and J usage is TRBJ2-7; D may be TRBD1 (6 bases). Trimming removed 6 bases from V and 3 bases from J, with 15 bases in between. The CDR3 runs 13 residues. Germline V gene sequence: CDR1 SQVTM, CDR2 ANQGSEA. CDR3 in DNA: TGCAGCGTAGAGGACAGCCGCGGCTACGAGCAGTACTTC. This sequence encodes CSVEDSRGYEQYF.

This clone was observed a single time. The gene calls are TRBV6-4 and TRBJ2-2, with a tentative D call TRBD1 (6 bases). Trimming removed 6 bases at V and 2 bases at J, with 13 bases between. The CDR3 covers 15 residues. Germline CDR1 is MRHNA and CDR2 is SNTAGT. The CDR3 loop is CASRPQGVNTGELFF. CDR3 coding DNA: TGTGCCAGCAGACCACAGGGAGTAAACACCGGGGAGCTGTTTTTT.

The chain recombines TRBV15 with TRBJ2-3, with D unclear. CDR3 size: 15 residues. Per the germline V gene, CDR1 is LNHNV and CDR2 is YYDKDF (reference sequence). V was cut by 0 bases and J by 0 bases, with 7 bases left in between. The CDR3, as DNA: TGTGCCACCAGCAGAGATCCCGCCAGCACAGATACGCAGTATTTT. This gives the protein CATSRDPASTDTQYF. Filled out from reference TRBV15 and TRBJ2-3, the complete variable domain reads DAMVIQNPRYQVTQFGKPVTLSCSQTLNHNVMYWYQQKSSQAPKLLFHYYDKDFNNEADTPDNFQSRRPNTSFCFLDIRSPGLGDTAMYLCATSRDPASTDTQYFGPGTRLTVL.

The chain recombines TRBV11-2 with TRBJ1-1, with 7 bases that match TRBD1. The CDR3 has 12 residues. Trimming at V came to 1 base and at J to 7 bases, leaving 0 bases not matched to a gene. Germline CDR1 and CDR2: SGHAT and FQNNGV. The CDR3 DNA is TGTGCCAGCAGCTTAGGACAGGGTGAAGCTTTCTTT. This translates into CASSLGQGEAFF.

The sample holds a few counts of this clone. This CDR3 reads CASRIRNTEAFF. DNA of the CDR3: TGTGCCAGTAGGATCCGGAACACTGAAGCTTTCTTT. This rearrangement joins TRBV19 to TRBJ1-1; D unclear. The CDR3 length is 12 residues. Germline V gives CDR1 LNHDA, CDR2 SQIVND (reference sequence). V gave up 6 bases and J gave up 1 base, with 6 bases separating them.

This chain connects TRBV18 to TRBJ1-3, with TRBD1 as a possible D gene (5 bases). CDR3 length: 14 residues. Germline V gene lookup returns CDR1 KGHSH and CDR2 LQKENI. CDR3 loop: CASRQGIAGNTIYF. CDR3 DNA: TGTGCGAGCCGGCAGGGTATAGCTGGAAACACCATATATTTT.

The chain joins TRBV5-4 to TRBJ2-2; 12 bases align to TRBD1. Trimming cost V 4 bases and J 4 bases; bases outside gene matches: 8. Germline CDR1 is SGHNT and CDR2 is YYREEE (reference sequence). The CDR3 loop spans 17 amino acids. The CDR3 nucleotides are TGTGCCAGCAGCGGGGACCGGGACAGGGGGCTCACCGGGGAGCTGTTTTTT. It encodes CASSGDRDRGLTGELFF. Full variable domain (rest looked up from reference TRBV5-4 and TRBJ2-2): ETGVTQSPTHLIKTRGQQVTLRCSSQSGHNTVSWYQQALGQGPQFIFQYYREEENGRGNFPPRFSGLQFPNYSSELNVNALELDDSALYLCASSGDRDRGLTGELFFGEGSRLTVL.

The chain couples TRBV19 to TRBJ1-6; the match to TRBD1 covers 7 bases. CDR3 length equals 14 residues. V lost 4 bases, J lost 5 bases, and 2 bases stayed unmatched. Germline V gene data show CDR1 as LNHDA and CDR2 as SQIVND (reference sequence). The CDR3 DNA sequence: TGTGCCAGTAGTAACGGACAGGATAATTCACCCCTCCACTTT. Its protein product is CASSNGQDNSPLHF.

The CDR3 loop is CASSHRTDNYGYTF. CDR3 coding DNA: TGTGCCAGCAGCCATAGGACAGATAACTATGGCTACACCTTC. The chain combines TRBV7-2 with TRBJ1-2, with D maybe TRBD1 (6 bases). CDR3 length: 14 amino acids. V was pared by 5 bases and J by 1 base, with 11 bases between. CDR1 is SGHTA and CDR2 is FQGNSA in the germline V gene.

The genes are TRBV7-2 and TRBJ2-7, with unresolved D. The ends were cut back, 4 bases at V and 9 bases at J, with 10 bases in the middle. The CDR3 extends over 11 amino acids. Germline loops: CDR1 SGHTA, CDR2 FQGNSA. The CDR3 loop reads CASSSGLGQYF. CDR3 nucleotides: TGTGCCAGCAGCTCTGGGTTAGGGCAGTACTTC.

V and J are TRBV5-4 and TRBJ1-2, with D perhaps matching TRBD1 (6 bases). V dropped 0 bases and J dropped 6 bases, with 21 bases sitting between them. Per germline, CDR1 SGHNT and CDR2 YYREEE (reference sequence). This CDR3 has 17 residues. This CDR3 reads CASSLAGGGDGINGYTF. In DNA form, the CDR3 reads TGTGCCAGCAGCTTGGCGGGGGGGGGCGACGGGATTAATGGCTACACCTTC.

The V and J genes are TRBV9 and TRBJ2-5; maybe TRBD1 (6 bases). This CDR3 is built from 15 residues. Germline CDR1 reads SGDLS; CDR2 reads YYNGEE. Between the trimmed V and J ends, which lost 0 bases and 2 bases, there was a span of 11 bases. CDR3: CASSVGVGAQETQYF. For the CDR3, the DNA is TGTGCCAGCAGCGTAGGGGTGGGGGCTCAAGAGACCCAGTACTTC.

The V gene is TRBV18, the J gene TRBJ1-6, with a possible D match to TRBD1 (5 bases). Deletions cut 2 bases from V and 0 bases from J, with 5 bases between. Looked up from germline, CDR1 is KGHSH and CDR2 is LQKENI. The CDR3 consists of 15 residues. The CDR3 sequence is CASSPDSSYNSPLHF. The CDR3 DNA reads TGTGCCAGCTCACCAGACAGCTCCTATAATTCACCCCTCCACTTT.

V is TRBV27 and J is TRBJ2-2; 10 nucleotides align to TRBD1. The CDR3 spans 14 residues. Germline V CDR1 and CDR2: MNHEY, SMNVEV (reference sequence). The trim removed 5 bases at V and 6 bases at J, leaving 3 bases unmatched. CDR3 nucleotides: TGTGCCAGCAGTCCGGGACAGGGGTCCGGGGAGCTGTTTTTT. Protein product: CASSPGQGSGELFF.

V and J are TRBV15 and TRBJ2-5, with 8 bases lining up with TRBD2. Per germline, CDR1 LNHNV and CDR2 YYDKDF (reference sequence). The ends lost 5 bases at V and 2 bases at J; junction bases unmatched: 7. The CDR3 sequence is 15 residues long. The CDR3 sequence: CATSPNGGGQETQYF. The CDR3, as DNA: TGTGCCACCAGCCCTAACGGGGGGGGACAAGAGACCCAGTACTTC.

The rearrangement links TRBV11-1 to TRBJ1-2; D unresolved. Trimming removed 5 bases from V and 7 bases from J, with 8 bases in between. The CDR3 runs 11 residues. Germline V lookup: CDR1 SGHAT, CDR2 FQDESV (reference sequence). This chain's CDR3 is CASSQTGGYTF. CDR3 in DNA: TGTGCCAGCAGCCAGACTGGTGGCTACACCTTC.

The genes are TRBV7-2 and TRBJ2-7; 11 bases agree with TRBD2. This CDR3 region has 14 residues. Germline-derived CDR1 and CDR2 are SGHTA and FQGNSA. J gave up 9 bases and V 4 bases, and 8 bases lay outside the gene matches. DNA for the CDR3: TGTGCCAGCAGCTCTGGGACTAGCGGCGGCGTGCAGTACTTC. Translation gives CASSSGTSGGVQYF.

The chain carries TRBV3-1 (or the pseudogene TRBV3-2) and TRBJ2-2; D is perhaps TRBD1 (7 bases). In germline, CDR1 is LGHDT, CDR2 YNNKEL (reference sequence). The CDR3 length is 14 residues. Trimming shortened V by 1 base and J by 8 bases, and 11 bases separated the two germline ends. In nucleotides, the CDR3 is TGTGCCAGCAGCCAAGGGAGGGGGCTTGGGGAGCTGTTTTTT. Translation gives CASSQGRGLGELFF.

The chain joins TRBV2 to TRBJ1-1; unclear D gene. Germline CDR1 is SNHLY and CDR2 is FYNNEI. Deletions cut 3 bases from V and 4 bases from J, with 6 bases between. The CDR3 length is 12 residues. The CDR3 loop is CASSEAITEAFF. Written as DNA, the CDR3 is TGTGCCAGCAGTGAGGCGATCACTGAAGCTTTCTTT. The full variable domain, rest sourced from reference TRBV2 and TRBJ1-1, is EPEVTQTPSHQVTQMGQEVILRCVPISNHLYFYWYRQILGQKVEFLVSFYNNEISEKSEIFDDQFSVERPDGSNFTLKIRSTKLEDSAMYFCASSEAITEAFFGQGTRLTVV.

The chain has TRBV13 and TRBJ1-2; a possible D gene is TRBD1 (6 bases). Germline V gene sequence: CDR1 PRHDT, CDR2 FYEKMQ (reference sequence). Trimming cost V 5 bases and J 3 bases, with 16 bases left between them. CDR3 length equals 15 residues. The CDR3 region has the DNA TGTGCCAGCAGCCCTAACCAGGGGCCTTACTATGGCTACACCTTC. Amino acid sequence: CASSPNQGPYYGYTF.

The chain combines TRBV2 with TRBJ1-2, with no clear D. The CDR3 loop spans 13 amino acids. V lost 1 base and J 3 bases, leaving 6 bases between the germline ends. Germline V lookup: CDR1 SNHLY, CDR2 FYNNEI. CDR3 DNA sequence: TGTGCCAGCAGTGAAGACGGGGACTATGGCTACACCTTC. Amino acid sequence: CASSEDGDYGYTF.

The chain uses TRBV6-5 and TRBJ1-3, with 8 bases lining up with TRBD1. This CDR3 comprises 16 residues. Trimming at V came to 4 bases and at J to 3 bases, leaving 8 bases not matched to a gene. Germline CDR1 is MNHEY and CDR2 is SVGAGI. CDR3 amino acids: CASSLGTGSGGNTIYF. For the CDR3, the DNA is TGTGCCAGCAGTTTGGGGACAGGCTCGGGTGGAAACACCATATATTTT.